These 19 T cell receptor beta chains originate from one sample sequenced in a study of T cell responses to AZD1222 COVID-19 vaccine. Clones were sequenced by immunoSEQ multiplex PCR, and TCRdb holds only the in-frame ones, with some missing. The sample shows more than 150,000 clones, 90% of them seen only once. Sequencing was performed on peripheral blood, taken on day 0 of AZD1222 vaccination. These receptors were obtained from an adult in good health.

The genes are TRBV5-1 and TRBJ2-3, with 8 bases identical to TRBD2. This CDR3 is built from 16 residues. Germline CDR1 is SGHRS and CDR2 is YFSETQ. Losses at the gene ends were 0 bases for V and 3 bases for J; bases not matched to a gene: 6. CDR3 amino acids: CASSLVAGTGTDTQYF. For the CDR3, the DNA is TGCGCCAGCAGCTTGGTAGCGGGGACGGGAACAGATACGCAGTATTTT.

The chain joins TRBV6-5 to TRBJ1-3; a possible D gene is TRBD1 (6 bases). V gave up 0 bases and J gave up 4 bases, with 13 bases separating them. CDR1 and CDR2 (germline): MNHEY, SVGAGI. The CDR3 spans 16 residues. CDR3 bases: TGTGCCAGCAGTTACTCGAACAGGGAGCGGGGAAACACCATATATTTT. It translates to CASSYSNRERGNTIYF.

This clone was counted once. The chain links TRBV5-1 to TRBJ1-2; D is ambiguous. CDR1 and CDR2 (germline): SGHRS, YFSETQ. The CDR3 runs to 13 residues. Trimming removed 2 bases at V and 2 bases at J, with 7 bases between. Written as DNA, the CDR3 is TGCGCCAGCAGCTTAGTACGAAACTATGGCTACACCTTC. It yields the protein CASSLVRNYGYTF.

The sample holds one count of this clone. This rearrangement joins TRBV28 to TRBJ1-2; no reliable D call. The germline V gene has CDR1 MDHEN and CDR2 SYDVKM. CDR3 length: 12 amino acids. V was trimmed by 2 bases and J by 4 bases, leaving 5 bases between them. CDR3 sequence (DNA): TGTGCCAGCAGTTTACCCATCTATGGCTACACCTTC. Protein product: CASSLPIYGYTF.

The CDR3 coding sequence is TGTGCTAGTGCCCCCGACAGGTCCTACGAGCAGTACTTC. Translating it yields CASAPDRSYEQYF. The chain combines TRBV12-5 with TRBJ2-7; tentatively, D is TRBD1 (6 bases). The CDR3 spans 13 residues. The ends were cut back, 7 bases at V and 1 base at J, with 11 bases in the middle. The germline gives CDR1 LGHNT, CDR2 FRNRAP.

This clone was seen a few times. The rearrangement links TRBV7-2 to TRBJ2-3; 7 bases are shared with TRBD2. The germline V gene encodes CDR1 SGHTA and CDR2 FQGNSA. CDR3 length: 17 residues. Trimming took 5 bases from V and 2 from J; bases not matched to a gene: 13. The CDR3 DNA follows: TGTGCCAGCAGCCCGGTGATTCGCGGGGGTGTCACAGATACGCAGTATTTT. Its protein product is CASSPVIRGGVTDTQYF.

This clone was seen repeatedly, ten times or more. This chain links TRBV18 with TRBJ1-1; no clear D. V shed 0 bases and J shed 7 bases, with 9 bases lying between them. This CDR3 comprises 13 residues. Germline CDR1 and CDR2: KGHSH and LQKENI. The DNA for the CDR3 is TGTGCCAGCTCACCACCAGTTAAGGTTGAAGCTTTCTTT. Translating it yields CASSPPVKVEAFF.

This clone appeared a few times. The V gene is TRBV10-2, the J gene TRBJ1-1; a possible D gene is TRBD1 (5 bases). From germline, CDR1 is WSHSY and CDR2 SAAADI. V shed 5 bases and J shed 5 bases, with 9 bases lying between them. This CDR3 comprises 12 residues. This CDR3 is CASSPDRTEAFF. Here the CDR3 DNA reads TGCGCCAGCAGTCCAGACAGAACTGAAGCTTTCTTT.

The rearrangement links TRBV4-1 to TRBJ1-2, with no clear D. Trimming shortened V by 0 bases and J by 3 bases, and 14 bases separated the two germline ends. CDR3 length equals 16 residues. Germline CDR1 MGHRA, CDR2 YSYEKL. The CDR3 loop reads CASSQDGNSNYYGYTF. CDR3 DNA sequence: TGCGCCAGCAGCCAAGATGGGAACAGTAATTACTATGGCTACACCTTC.

J is TRBJ1-6 and V is TRBV28; tentatively, D is TRBD1 (6 bases). The CDR3 is 15 amino acids. Trimming stripped 5 bases from V and 7 bases from J, with 15 bases between. The germline gives CDR1 MDHEN, CDR2 SYDVKM. The CDR3 sequence is CASSPTTGGNSPLHF. Here the CDR3 DNA reads TGTGCCAGCAGTCCAACGACAGGAGGGAATTCACCCCTCCACTTT.

The rearrangement uses TRBV28 and TRBJ2-7; D gene ambiguous. V was shortened by 1 base and J by 2 bases, with 6 bases between the two germline ends. The CDR3 has 13 residues. The germline V gene has CDR1 MDHEN and CDR2 SYDVKM. CDR3 DNA sequence: TGTGCCAGCAGTTTATCAGGCCCCTACGAGCAGTACTTC. Protein: CASSLSGPYEQYF.

This chain links TRBV5-5 with TRBJ1-5; D unresolved. CDR1 and CDR2 from the germline V gene are SGHKS and YYEKEE (reference sequence). The CDR3 consists of 15 residues. Trimming pared 0 bases from V and 1 base from J, leaving 8 bases between. The CDR3 sequence is CASSLVSLSNQPQHF. CDR3 nucleotide sequence: TGTGCCAGCAGCTTGGTTTCCTTGAGCAATCAGCCCCAGCATTTT.

The count of this clone is one. The chain uses TRBV19 and TRBJ1-4; D ambiguous. There are 18 residues in the CDR3. Germline-derived CDR1 and CDR2 are LNHDA and SQIVND (reference sequence). The V gene lost 5 bases and the J gene lost 0 bases, with 19 bases spanning the gap. The CDR3 sequence: CASSPIGPGAATNEKLFF. The CDR3 DNA reads as TGTGCCAGTAGTCCCATAGGGCCCGGCGCTGCAACTAATGAAAAACTGTTTTTT.

The V and J genes are TRBV6-2 or TRBV6-3 and TRBJ1-6, with D uncertain. V was pared by 0 bases and J by 15 bases, with 12 bases between. This CDR3 is built from 13 residues. CDR1 is MNHEY and CDR2 is SVGEGT in the germline V gene. The CDR3 here is CASSYSTAPLLHF. In nucleotides, the CDR3 is TGTGCCAGCAGTTACTCGACCGCTCCGCTCCTCCACTTT.

The chain joins TRBV11-2 to TRBJ2-3; 8 bases line up with TRBD1. V gave up 5 bases and J gave up 14 bases; unmatched junction bases: 12. Germline values: CDR1 SGHAT, CDR2 FQNNGV. This CDR3 has 13 amino acids. In nucleotides, the CDR3 is TGTGCCAGCAGCACAATAACCGGGACAGGTCGGTATTTT. Protein product: CASSTITGTGRYF.

CDR3 coding DNA: TGTGCCAGCAGCGCGACGCGGGAGGGAGCTTTCTTT. Its protein is CASSATREGAFF. This sequence joins TRBV9 and TRBJ1-1; D remains ambiguous. The CDR3 totals 12 residues. V dropped 3 bases and J dropped 10 bases, with 13 bases sitting between them. The germline V gene encodes CDR1 SGDLS and CDR2 YYNGEE.

The chain couples TRBV2 to TRBJ1-5; no definite D call. The germline V gene has CDR1 SNHLY and CDR2 FYNNEI. Trimming removed 3 bases from V and 0 bases from J, with 9 bases in between. The CDR3 is 15 residues long. The CDR3 DNA follows: TGTGCCAGCAGTGAGTTGGGCATTAGCAATCAGCCCCAGCATTTT. This codes for CASSELGISNQPQHF. The full variable domain, completed using reference TRBV2 and TRBJ1-5, is EPEVTQTPSHQVTQMGQEVILRCVPISNHLYFYWYRQILGQKVEFLVSFYNNEISEKSEIFDDQFSVERPDGSNFTLKIRSTKLEDSAMYFCASSELGISNQPQHFGDGTRLSIL.

The chain combines TRBV4-1 with TRBJ1-5; no clear D. The V end lost 1 base, the J end lost 9 bases, and 16 bases lay between the germline ends. The CDR3 has 15 amino acids. Germline V gene sequence: CDR1 MGHRA, CDR2 YSYEKL. The CDR3 is CASSQVFPGALPQHF. The CDR3 bases are TGCGCCAGCAGCCAAGTATTTCCAGGTGCGTTGCCCCAGCATTTT.

This clone occurred once. The rearrangement joins TRBV2 to TRBJ1-5, with TRBD1 as a possible D gene (6 bases). The germline CDR1 and CDR2 sequences are SNHLY and FYNNEI. CDR3 size: 15 residues. The V and J ends lost 1 base and 4 bases respectively, with 11 bases between them. In nucleotides, the CDR3 is TGTGCCAGCAGTGAAGGGGGGCCTAGGAATCAGCCCCAGCATTTT. This sequence encodes CASSEGGPRNQPQHF.